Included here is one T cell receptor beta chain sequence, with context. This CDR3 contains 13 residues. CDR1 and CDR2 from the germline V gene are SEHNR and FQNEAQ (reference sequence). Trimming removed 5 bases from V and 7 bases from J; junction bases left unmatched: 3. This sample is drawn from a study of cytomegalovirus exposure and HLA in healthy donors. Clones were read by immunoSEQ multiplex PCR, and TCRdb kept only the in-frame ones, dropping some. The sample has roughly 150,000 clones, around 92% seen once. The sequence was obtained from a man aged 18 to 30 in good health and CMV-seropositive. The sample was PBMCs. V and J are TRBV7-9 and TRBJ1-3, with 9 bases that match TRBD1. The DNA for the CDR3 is TGTGCCAGCAGCATGGGACAGGGTAACACCATATATTTT. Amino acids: CASSMGQGNTIYF.